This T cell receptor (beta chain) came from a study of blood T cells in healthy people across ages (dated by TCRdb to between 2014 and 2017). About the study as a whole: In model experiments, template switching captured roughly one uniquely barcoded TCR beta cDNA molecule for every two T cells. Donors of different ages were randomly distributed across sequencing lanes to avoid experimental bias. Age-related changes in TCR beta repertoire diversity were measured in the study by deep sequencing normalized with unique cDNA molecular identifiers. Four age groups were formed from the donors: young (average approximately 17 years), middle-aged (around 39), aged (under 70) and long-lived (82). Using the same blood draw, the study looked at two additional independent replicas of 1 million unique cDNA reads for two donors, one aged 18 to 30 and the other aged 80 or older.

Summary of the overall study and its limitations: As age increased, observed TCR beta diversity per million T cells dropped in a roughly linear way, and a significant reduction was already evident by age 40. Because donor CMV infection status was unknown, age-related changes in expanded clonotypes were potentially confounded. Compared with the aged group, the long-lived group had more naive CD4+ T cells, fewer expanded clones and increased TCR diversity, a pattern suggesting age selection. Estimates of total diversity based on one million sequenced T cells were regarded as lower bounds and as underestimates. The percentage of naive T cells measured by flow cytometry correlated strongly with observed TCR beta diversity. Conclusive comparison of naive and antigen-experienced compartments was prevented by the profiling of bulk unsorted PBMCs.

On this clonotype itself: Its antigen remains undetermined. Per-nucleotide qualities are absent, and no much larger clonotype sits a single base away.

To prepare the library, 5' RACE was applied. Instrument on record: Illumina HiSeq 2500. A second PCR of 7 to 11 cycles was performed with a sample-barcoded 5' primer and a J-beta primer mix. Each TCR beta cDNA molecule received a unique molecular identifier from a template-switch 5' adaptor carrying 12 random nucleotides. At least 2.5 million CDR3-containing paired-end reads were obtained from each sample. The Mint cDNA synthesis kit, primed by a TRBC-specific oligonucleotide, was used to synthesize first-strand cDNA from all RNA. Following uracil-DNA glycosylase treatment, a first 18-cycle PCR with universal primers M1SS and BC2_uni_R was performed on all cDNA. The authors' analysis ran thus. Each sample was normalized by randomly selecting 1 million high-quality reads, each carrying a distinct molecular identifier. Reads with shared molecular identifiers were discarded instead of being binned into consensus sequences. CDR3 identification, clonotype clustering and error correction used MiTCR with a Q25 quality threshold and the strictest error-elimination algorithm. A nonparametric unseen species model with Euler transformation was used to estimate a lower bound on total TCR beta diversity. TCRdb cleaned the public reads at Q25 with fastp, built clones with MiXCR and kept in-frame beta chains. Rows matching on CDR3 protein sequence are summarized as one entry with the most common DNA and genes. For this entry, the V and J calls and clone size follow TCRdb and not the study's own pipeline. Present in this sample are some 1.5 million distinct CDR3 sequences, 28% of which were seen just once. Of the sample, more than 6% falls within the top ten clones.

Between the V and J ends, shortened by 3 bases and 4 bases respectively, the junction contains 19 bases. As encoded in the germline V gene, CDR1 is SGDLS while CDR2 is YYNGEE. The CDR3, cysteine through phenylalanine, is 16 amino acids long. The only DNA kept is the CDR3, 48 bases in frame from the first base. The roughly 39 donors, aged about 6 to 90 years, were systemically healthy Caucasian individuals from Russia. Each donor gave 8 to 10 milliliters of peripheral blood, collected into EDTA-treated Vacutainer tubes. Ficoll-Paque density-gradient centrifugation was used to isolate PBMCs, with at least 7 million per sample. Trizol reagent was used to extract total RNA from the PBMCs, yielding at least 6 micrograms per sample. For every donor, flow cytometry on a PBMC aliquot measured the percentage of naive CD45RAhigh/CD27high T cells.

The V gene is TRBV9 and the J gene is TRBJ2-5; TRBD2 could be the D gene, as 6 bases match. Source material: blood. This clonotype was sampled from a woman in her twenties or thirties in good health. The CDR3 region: CASSGPVGGIPETQYF. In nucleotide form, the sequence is TGTGCCAGCAGCGGGCCTGTCGGGGGTATCCCAGAGACCCAGTACTTC.